The entry below describes one TCR beta chain. Its antigen is not known. Data came from immunoSEQ multiplex PCR; TCRdb stores just in-frame clones and leaves some out. Of about 440,000 clones listed, around 85% are singletons. The sample's treatment: about 20 received Ad26.COV2.S at low or high dose, single or two shots; roughly 5 received placebo; per-sample allocation not given. Samples were taken on day 63 after the first vaccine or placebo injection. A Boston adult aged 18-55 years was the donor. The sample originates from a study of Ad26.COV2.S vaccination and SARS-CoV-2 variants. The CDR3 is made up of 14 amino acids. CDR1 and CDR2 from the germline V gene are SGHVS and FQNEAQ. The V end lost 8 bases, the J end lost 1 base, and 9 bases lay between the germline ends. Study-level results: It is possible that the TCR breadth and depth analyses underestimated the total T cell responses.

The sequence came from a person between 18 and 65 years old who received the Ad26.COV2.S COVID-19 vaccine or a placebo. Here the sequenced sample was peripheral blood, taken in a trial of Ad26.COV2.S vaccine versus placebo. This sequence joins TRBV7-8 and TRBJ2-6; D not resolved. The CDR3 nucleotides read TGTGCCAGCTTGGGGATTTCTGGGGCCAACGTCCTGACTTTC. The encoded protein is CASLGISGANVLTF.